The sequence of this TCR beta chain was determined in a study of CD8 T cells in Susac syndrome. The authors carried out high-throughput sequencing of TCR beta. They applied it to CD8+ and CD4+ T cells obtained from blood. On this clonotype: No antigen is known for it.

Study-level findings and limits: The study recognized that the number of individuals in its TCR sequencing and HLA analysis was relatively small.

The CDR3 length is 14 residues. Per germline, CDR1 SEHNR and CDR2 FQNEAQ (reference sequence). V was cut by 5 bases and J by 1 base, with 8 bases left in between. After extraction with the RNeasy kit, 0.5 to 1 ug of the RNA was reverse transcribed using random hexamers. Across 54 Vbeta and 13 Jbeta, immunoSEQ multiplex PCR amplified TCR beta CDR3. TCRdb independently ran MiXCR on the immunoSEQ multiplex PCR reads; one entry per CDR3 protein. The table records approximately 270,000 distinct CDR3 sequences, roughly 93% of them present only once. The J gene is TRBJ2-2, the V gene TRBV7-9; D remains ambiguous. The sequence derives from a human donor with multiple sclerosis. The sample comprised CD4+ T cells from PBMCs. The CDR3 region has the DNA TGTGCCAGCAGCGCCTTTGGGAACACCGGGGAGCTGTTTTTT. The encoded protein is CASSAFGNTGELFF.